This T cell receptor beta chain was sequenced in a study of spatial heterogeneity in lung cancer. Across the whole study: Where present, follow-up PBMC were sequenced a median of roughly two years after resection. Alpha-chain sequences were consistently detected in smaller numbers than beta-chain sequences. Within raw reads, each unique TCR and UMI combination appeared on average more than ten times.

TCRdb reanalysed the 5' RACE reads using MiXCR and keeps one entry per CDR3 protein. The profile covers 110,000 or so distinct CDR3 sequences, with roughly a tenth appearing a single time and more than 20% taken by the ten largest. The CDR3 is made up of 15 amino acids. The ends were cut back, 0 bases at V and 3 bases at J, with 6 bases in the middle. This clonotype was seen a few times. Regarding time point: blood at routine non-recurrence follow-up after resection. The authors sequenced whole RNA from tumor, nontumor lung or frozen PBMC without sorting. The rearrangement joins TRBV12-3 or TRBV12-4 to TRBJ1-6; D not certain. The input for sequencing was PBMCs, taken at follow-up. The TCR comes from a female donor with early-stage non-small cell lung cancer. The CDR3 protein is CASSLAVSYNSPLHF. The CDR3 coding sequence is TGTGCCAGCAGTTTAGCAGTCAGCTATAATTCACCCCTCCACTTT.